This TCR beta chain originates from a study of T-cell reconstitution after alpha-beta-depleted transplantation in children. The study's findings and limits: T-cell counts and diversity were attributed mostly to newly produced T cells one year after transplant. Several hundred expanded graft clones reportedly gave rise to the alpha-beta T cells present about two months after transplant. Surviving recipient T cells and thymic progenitors accounted for the high day-60 TCRbeta diversity observed in some patients.

V shed 5 bases and J shed 4 bases, with 13 bases lying between them. This CDR3 contains 14 residues. Germline V lookup: CDR1 SGHTA, CDR2 FQGNSA. In regard to this clonotype: Its matching antigen is unknown.

Construction of the TCRbeta library involved unique molecular identifiers. TCRdb analysed the PCR reads with MiXCR anew, one entry per CDR3 protein. This sample has fewer than 85,000 distinct CDR3 sequences, with 11% to 15% found just once. The clonotype comes from a male patient between 2 and 9 years old who had a stem cell transplant for acute lymphoblastic leukemia, so the T cells may come from the graft donor. Sequenced here: PBMCs, mostly from graft donor cells, sampled 180 days after TCRalphabeta/CD19-depleted stem cell transplant. The chain combines TRBV7-2 with TRBJ2-3; D possibly uses TRBD1 or TRBD2 (5 bases each). CDR3 in amino acids: CASSPPGTADTQYF. The CDR3 nucleotides are TGTGCCAGCAGCCCCCCAGGGACGGCAGATACGCAGTATTTT.